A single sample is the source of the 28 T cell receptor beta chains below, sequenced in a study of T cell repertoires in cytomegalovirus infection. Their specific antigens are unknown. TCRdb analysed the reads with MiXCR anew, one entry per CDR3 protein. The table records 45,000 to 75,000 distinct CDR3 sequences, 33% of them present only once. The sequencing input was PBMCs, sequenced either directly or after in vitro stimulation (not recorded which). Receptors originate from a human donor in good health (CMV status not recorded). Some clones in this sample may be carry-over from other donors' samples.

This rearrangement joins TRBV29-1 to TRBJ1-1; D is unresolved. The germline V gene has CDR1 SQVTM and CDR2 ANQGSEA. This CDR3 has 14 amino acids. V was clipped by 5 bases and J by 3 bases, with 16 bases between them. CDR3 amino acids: CSVITDAGDTEAFF. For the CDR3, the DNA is TGCAGCGTTATAACGGACGCGGGAGACACTGAAGCTTTCTTT.

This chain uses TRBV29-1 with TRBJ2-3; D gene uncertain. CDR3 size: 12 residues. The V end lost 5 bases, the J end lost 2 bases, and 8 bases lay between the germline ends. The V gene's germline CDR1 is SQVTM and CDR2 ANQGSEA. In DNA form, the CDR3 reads TGCAGCGTTAATTGGTCCACAGATACGCAGTATTTT. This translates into CSVNWSTDTQYF.

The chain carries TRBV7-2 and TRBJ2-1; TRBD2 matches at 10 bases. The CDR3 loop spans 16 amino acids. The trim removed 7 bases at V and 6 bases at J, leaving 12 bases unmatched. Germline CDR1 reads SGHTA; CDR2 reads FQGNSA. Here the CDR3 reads CASTPVGSGGANEQFF. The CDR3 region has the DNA TGTGCCAGCACCCCTGTAGGCAGCGGGGGGGCCAATGAGCAGTTCTTC.

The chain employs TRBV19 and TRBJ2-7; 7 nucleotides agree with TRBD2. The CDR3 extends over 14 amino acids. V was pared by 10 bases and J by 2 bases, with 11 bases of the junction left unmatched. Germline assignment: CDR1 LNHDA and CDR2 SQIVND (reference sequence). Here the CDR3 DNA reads TGTGCCACCCATCGGAGCGGGACCCCCTACGAGCAGTACTTC. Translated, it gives CATHRSGTPYEQYF. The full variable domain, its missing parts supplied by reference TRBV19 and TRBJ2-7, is DGGITQSPKYLFRKEGQNVTLSCEQNLNHDAMYWYRQDPGQGLRLIYYSQIVNDFQKGDIAEGYSVSREKKESFPLTVTSAQKNPTAFYLCATHRSGTPYEQYFGPGTRLTVT.

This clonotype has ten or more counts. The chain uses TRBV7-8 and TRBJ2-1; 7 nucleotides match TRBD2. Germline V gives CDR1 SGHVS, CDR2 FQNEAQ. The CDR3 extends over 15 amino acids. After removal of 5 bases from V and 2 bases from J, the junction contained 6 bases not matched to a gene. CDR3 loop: CASSRTRVPYNEQFF. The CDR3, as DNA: TGTGCCAGCAGCCGGACTAGGGTCCCCTACAATGAGCAGTTCTTC.

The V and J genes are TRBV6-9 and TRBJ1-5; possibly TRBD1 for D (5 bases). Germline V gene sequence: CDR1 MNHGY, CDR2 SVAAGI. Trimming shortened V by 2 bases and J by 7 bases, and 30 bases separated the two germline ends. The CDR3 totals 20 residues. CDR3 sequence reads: CASSYGGAGYWGSLEQPQHF. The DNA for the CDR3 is TGTGCCAGCAGTTATGGGGGAGCAGGGTACTGGGGTTCCCTCGAACAGCCCCAGCATTTT.

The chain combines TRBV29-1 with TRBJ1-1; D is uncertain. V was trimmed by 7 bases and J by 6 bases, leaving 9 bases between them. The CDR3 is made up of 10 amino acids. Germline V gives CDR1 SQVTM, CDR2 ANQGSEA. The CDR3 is CSALTAEAFF. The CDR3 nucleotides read TGCAGCGCCCTGACGGCTGAAGCTTTCTTT. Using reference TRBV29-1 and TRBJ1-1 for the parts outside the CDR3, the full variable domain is SAVISQKPSRDICQRGTSLTIQCQVDSQVTMMFWYRQQPGQSLTLIATANQGSEATYESGFVIDKFPISRPNLTFSTLTVSNMSPEDSSIYLCSALTAEAFFGQGTRLTVV.

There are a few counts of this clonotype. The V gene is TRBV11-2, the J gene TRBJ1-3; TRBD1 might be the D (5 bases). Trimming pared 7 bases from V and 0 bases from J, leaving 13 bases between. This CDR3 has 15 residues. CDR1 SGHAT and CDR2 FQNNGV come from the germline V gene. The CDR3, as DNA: TGTGCCAGCACCATACGGGGGTCCTCTGGAAACACCATATATTTT. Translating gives CASTIRGSSGNTIYF.

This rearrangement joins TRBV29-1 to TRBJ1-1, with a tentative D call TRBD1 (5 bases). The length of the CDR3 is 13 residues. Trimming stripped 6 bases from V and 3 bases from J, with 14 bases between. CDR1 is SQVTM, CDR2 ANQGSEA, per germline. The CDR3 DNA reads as TGCAGCGTCCAACAGGAGGTCGACACTGAAGCTTTCTTT. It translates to CSVQQEVDTEAFF.

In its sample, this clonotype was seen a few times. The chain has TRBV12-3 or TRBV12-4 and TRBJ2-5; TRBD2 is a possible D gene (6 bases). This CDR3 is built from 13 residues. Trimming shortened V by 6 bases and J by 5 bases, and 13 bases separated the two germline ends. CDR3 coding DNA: TGTGCCAGCAGACTACACGGGAGCGAGACCCAGTACTTC. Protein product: CASRLHGSETQYF.

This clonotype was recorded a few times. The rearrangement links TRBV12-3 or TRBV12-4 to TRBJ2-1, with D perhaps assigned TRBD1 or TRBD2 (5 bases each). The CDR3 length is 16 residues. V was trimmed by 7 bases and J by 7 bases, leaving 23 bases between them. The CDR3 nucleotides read TGTGCCAGCATTCCGGGACCCAGGATCGGCTATAATGAGCAGTTCTTC. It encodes CASIPGPRIGYNEQFF.

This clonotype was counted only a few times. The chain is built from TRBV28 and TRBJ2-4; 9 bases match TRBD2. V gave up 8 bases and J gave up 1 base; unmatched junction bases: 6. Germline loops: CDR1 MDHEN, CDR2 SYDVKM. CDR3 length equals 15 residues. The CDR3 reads CASSRLADAKNIQYF. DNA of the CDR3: TGTGCCAGCTCTCGACTAGCGGATGCCAAAAACATTCAGTACTTC.

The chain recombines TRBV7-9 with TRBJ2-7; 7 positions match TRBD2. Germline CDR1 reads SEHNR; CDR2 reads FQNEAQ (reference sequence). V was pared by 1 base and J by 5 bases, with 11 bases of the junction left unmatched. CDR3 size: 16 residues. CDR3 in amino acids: CASSLGAREESHEQYF. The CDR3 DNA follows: TGTGCCAGCAGCTTAGGGGCTCGGGAGGAAAGCCACGAGCAGTACTTC.

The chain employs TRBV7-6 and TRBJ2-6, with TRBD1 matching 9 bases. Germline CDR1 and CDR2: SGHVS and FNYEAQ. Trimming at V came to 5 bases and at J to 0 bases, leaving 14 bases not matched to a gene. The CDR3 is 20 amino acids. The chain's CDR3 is CASSHRRTGAIRSGANVLTF. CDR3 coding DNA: TGTGCCAGCAGCCACCGTCGGACAGGGGCAATTCGCTCTGGGGCCAACGTCCTGACTTTC. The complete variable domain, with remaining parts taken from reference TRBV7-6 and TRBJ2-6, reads GAGVSQSPRYKVTKRGQDVALRCDPISGHVSLYWYRQALGQGPEFLTYFNYEAQQDKSGLPNDRFSAERPEGSISTLTIQRTEQRDSAMYRCASSHRRTGAIRSGANVLTFGAGSRLTVL.

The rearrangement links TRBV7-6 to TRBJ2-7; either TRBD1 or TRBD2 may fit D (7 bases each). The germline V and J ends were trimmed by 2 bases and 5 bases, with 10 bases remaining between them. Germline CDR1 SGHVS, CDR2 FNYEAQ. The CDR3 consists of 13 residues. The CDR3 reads CASSLSGTDEQYF. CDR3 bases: TGTGCCAGCAGCTTAAGCGGGACAGACGAGCAGTACTTC. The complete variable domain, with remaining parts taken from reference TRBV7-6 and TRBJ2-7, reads GAGVSQSPRYKVTKRGQDVALRCDPISGHVSLYWYRQALGQGPEFLTYFNYEAQQDKSGLPNDRFSAERPEGSISTLTIQRTEQRDSAMYRCASSLSGTDEQYFGPGTRLTVT.

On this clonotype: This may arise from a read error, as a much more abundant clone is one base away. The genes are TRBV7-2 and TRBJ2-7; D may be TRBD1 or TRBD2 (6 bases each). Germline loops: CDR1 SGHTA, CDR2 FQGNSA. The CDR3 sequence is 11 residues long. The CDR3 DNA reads TGTTCCAGCAGCTTGGGCGGGACAAAGTACTTC. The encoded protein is CSSSLGGTKYF.

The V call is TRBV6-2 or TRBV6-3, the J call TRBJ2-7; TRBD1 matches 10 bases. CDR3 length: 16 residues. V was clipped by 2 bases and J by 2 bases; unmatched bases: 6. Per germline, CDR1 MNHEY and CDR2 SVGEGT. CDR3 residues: CASSYGSGTGAYEQYF. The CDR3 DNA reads TGTGCCAGCAGTTACGGTAGCGGGACAGGGGCCTACGAGCAGTACTTC.

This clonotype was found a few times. CDR3: CASSSVNSGNTIYF. The DNA for the CDR3 is TGTGCCAGCAGCTCAGTGAACTCTGGAAACACCATATATTTT. The chain couples TRBV7-2 to TRBJ1-3; D call uncertain. Germline V gene sequence: CDR1 SGHTA, CDR2 FQGNSA. This CDR3 spans 14 amino acids. The V and J ends lost 4 bases and 0 bases respectively, with 7 bases between them.

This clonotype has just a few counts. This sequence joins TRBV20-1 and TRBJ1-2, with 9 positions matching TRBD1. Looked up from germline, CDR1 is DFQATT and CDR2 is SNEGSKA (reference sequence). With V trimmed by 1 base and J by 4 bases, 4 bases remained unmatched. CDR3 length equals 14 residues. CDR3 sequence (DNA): TGCAGTGCTAGAGCACAGGGGGCCGGCTATGGCTACACCTTC. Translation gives CSARAQGAGYGYTF.

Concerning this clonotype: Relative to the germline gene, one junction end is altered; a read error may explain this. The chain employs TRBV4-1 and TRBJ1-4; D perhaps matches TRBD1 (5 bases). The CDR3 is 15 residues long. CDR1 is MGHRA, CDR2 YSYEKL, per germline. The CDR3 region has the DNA TGTGCCAGCAGCCAAGAAACCGGGGGGGGTGAAAAACTGTTTTTT. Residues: CASSQETGGGEKLFF.

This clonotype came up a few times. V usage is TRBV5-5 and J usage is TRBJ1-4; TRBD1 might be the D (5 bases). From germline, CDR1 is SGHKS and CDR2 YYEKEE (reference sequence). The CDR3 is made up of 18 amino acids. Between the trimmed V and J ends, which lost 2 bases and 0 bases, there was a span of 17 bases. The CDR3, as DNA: TGTGCCAGCAGCTTTGGGGGAAGTCGGTCCGCAACTAATGAAAAACTGTTTTTT. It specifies CASSFGGSRSATNEKLFF.

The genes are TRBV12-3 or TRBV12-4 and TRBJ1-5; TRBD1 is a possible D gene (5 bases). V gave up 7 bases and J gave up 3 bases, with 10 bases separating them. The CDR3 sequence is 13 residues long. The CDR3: CASTQGFNQPQHF. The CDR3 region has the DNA TGTGCCAGCACCCAGGGATTCAATCAGCCCCAGCATTTT.

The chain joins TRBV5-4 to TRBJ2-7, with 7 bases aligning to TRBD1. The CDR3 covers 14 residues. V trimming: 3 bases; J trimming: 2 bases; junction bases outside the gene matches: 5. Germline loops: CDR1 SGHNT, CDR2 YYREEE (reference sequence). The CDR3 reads CASSSRTGPYEQYF. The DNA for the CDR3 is TGTGCCAGCAGCTCCCGGACAGGCCCCTACGAGCAGTACTTC.

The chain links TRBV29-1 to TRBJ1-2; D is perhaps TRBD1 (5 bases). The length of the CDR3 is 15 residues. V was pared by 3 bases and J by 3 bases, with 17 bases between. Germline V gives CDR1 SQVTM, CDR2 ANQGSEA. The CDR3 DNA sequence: TGCAGCGTTGATTTCCCAGGGAGGGATGACTATGGCTACACCTTC. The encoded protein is CSVDFPGRDDYGYTF.

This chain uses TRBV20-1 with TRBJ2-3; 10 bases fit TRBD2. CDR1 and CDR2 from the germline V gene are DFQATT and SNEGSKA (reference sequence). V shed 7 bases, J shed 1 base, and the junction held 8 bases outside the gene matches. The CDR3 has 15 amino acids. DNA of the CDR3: TGCAGTGGGAGGATCGGGACTAGCGGCACAGATACGCAGTATTTT. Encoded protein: CSGRIGTSGTDTQYF.

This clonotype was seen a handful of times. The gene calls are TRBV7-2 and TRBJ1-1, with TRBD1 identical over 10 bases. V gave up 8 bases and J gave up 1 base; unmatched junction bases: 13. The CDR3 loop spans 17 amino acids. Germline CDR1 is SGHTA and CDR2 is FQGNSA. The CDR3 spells CASAQATGGARNTEAFF. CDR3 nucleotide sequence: TGTGCCAGCGCTCAGGCGACAGGGGGCGCGAGGAACACTGAAGCTTTCTTT.

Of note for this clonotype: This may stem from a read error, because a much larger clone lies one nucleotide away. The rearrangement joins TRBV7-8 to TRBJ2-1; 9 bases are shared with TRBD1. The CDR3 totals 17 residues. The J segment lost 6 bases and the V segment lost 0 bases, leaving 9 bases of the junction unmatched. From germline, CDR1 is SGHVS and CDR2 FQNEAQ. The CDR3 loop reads CASSLAPIGQGFNEQFF. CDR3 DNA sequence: TGTGCCAGCAGCTTAGCGCCCATAGGACAGGGGTTCAATGAGCAGTTCTTC. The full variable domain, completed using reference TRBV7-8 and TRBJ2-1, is GAGVSQSPRYKVAKRGQDVALRCDPISGHVSLFWYQQALGQGPEFLTYFQNEAQLDKSGLPSDRFFAERPEGSVSTLKIQRTQQEDSAVYLCASSLAPIGQGFNEQFFGPGTRLTVL.

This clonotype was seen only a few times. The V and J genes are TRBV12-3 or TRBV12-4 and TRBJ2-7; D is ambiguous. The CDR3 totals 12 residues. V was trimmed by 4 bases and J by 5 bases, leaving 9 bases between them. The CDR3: CASSYLPHEQYF. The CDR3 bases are TGTGCCAGCAGTTACCTCCCCCACGAGCAGTACTTC.